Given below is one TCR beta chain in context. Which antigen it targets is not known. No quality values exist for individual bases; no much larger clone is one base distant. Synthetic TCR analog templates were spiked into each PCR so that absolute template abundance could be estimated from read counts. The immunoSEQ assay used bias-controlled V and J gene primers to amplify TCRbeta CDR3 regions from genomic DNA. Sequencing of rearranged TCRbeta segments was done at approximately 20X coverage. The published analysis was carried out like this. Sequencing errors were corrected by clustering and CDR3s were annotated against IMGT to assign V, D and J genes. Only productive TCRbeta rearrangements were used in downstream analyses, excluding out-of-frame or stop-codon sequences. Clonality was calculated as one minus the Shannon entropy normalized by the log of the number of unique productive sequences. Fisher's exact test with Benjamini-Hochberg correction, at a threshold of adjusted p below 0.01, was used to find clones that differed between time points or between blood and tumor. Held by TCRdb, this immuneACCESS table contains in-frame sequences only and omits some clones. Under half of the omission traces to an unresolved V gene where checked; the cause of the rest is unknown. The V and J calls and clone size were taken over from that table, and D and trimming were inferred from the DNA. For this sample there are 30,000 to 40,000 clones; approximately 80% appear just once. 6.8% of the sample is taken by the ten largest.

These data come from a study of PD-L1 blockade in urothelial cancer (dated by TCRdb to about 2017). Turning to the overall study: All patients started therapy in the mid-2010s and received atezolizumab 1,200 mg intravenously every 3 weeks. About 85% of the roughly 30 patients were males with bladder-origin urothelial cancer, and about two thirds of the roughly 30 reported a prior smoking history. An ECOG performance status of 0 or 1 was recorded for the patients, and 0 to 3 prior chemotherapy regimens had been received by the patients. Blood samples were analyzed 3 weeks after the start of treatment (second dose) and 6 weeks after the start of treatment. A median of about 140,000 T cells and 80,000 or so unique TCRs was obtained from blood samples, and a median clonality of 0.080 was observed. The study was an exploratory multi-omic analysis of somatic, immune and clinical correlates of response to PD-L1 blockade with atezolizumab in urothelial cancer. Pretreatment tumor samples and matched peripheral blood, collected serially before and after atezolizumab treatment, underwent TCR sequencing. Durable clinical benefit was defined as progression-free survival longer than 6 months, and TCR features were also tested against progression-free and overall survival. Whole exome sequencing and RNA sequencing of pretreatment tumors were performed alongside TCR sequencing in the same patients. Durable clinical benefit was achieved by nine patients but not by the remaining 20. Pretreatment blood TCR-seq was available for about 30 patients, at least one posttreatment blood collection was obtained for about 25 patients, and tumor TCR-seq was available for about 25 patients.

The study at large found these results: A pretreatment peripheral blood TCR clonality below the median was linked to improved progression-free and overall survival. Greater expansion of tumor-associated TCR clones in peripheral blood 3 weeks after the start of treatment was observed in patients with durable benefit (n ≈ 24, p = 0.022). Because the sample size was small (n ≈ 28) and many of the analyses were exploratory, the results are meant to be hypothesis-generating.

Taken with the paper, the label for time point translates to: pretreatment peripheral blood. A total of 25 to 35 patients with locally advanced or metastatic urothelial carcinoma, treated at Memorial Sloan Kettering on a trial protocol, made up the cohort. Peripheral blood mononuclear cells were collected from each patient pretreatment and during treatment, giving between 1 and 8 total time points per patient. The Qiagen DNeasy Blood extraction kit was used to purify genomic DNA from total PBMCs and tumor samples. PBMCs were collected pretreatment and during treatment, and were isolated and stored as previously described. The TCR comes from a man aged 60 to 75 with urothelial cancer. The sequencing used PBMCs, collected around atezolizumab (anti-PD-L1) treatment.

The DNA sequence follows: TGTGCCATCAGTGGGGGACAGGGGCACTATGGCTACACCTTC. Its translation reads: CAISGGQGHYGYTF. Here the chain combines TRBV10-3 and TRBJ1-2, and TRBD1 matches 10 of the central bases. Spanning cysteine to phenylalanine, the CDR3 consists of 14 amino acids. Only CDR3 DNA is held: 42 bases, read in frame from base 1. According to the germline V gene, CDR1 reads ENHRY and CDR2 reads SYGVKD. The germline V end is reduced by 4 bases and the J end by 3 bases; junction bases left unmatched: 2.